Presented here are 30 T cell receptor beta chains from one specimen sequenced in a study of blood T cell repertoires in COVID-19. Repertoires were generated with immunoSEQ multiplex PCR, while TCRdb's copy carries only in-frame clones and drops some. The table lists under 200,000 clones, more than 70% of them singletons. The sequencing input was PBMCs or T cells enriched from blood (not recorded which). The receptors derive from a man between 60 and 75 years old who had recovered from COVID-19.

This sequence joins TRBV6-5 and TRBJ2-1; 8 bases agree with TRBD2. Germline trimming cut 7 bases from V and 7 bases from J; bases unmatched to any gene: 12. Germline V gives CDR1 MNHEY, CDR2 SVGAGI. The CDR3 consists of 15 residues. CDR3 in DNA: TGTGCCAGCACCGACGGGGGGGCCGGGGGAAATGAGCAGTTCTTC. Amino acids: CASTDGGAGGNEQFF.

The J gene is TRBJ2-7, the V gene TRBV2; D is unresolved. Trimming cost V 1 base and J 3 bases, with 4 bases left between them. CDR3 size: 12 residues. Germline V gene sequence: CDR1 SNHLY, CDR2 FYNNEI. In nucleotides, the CDR3 is TGTGCCAGCAGTGAAGTAGACTACGAGCAGTACTTC. This translates into CASSEVDYEQYF.

The rearrangement joins TRBV9 to TRBJ2-5, with 10 bases lining up with TRBD1. The CDR3 is made up of 18 amino acids. Germline assignment: CDR1 SGDLS and CDR2 YYNGEE. V was clipped by 0 bases and J by 2 bases; unmatched bases: 10. For the CDR3, the DNA is TGTGCCAGCAGCGTAGGGATTAGTGGACAGGGGGGACAAGAGACCCAGTACTTC. Its protein is CASSVGISGQGGQETQYF.

This clone has a count of ten or more. In DNA form, the CDR3 reads TGTGCCAGCAGTCCTCCGGGACTACCCGGTCTTCCCGAGCAGTACTTC. Amino acids: CASSPPGLPGLPEQYF. The chain has TRBV28 and TRBJ2-7; 7 bases map to TRBD2. In germline, CDR1 is MDHEN, CDR2 SYDVKM. J lost 6 bases, V lost 5 bases, and 16 bases had no gene match. This CDR3 comprises 16 residues.

The chain carries TRBV10-1 and TRBJ1-4, with D perhaps TRBD1 (6 bases). With 2 bases removed from V and 0 bases from J, the gap between germline ends came to 10 bases. Germline CDR1 is WNHNN and CDR2 is SYGVQD (reference sequence). The CDR3 length is 16 residues. CDR3 sequence reads: CASSEGGGPTNEKLFF. The CDR3 nucleotides are TGCGCCAGCAGTGAGGGGGGGGGCCCAACTAATGAAAAACTGTTTTTT.

The CDR3: CASGLTSGSGQETQYF. The CDR3 coding sequence is TGTGCTAGTGGTTTGACTAGCGGGAGTGGGCAAGAGACCCAGTACTTC. V is TRBV12-5 and J is TRBJ2-5; 11 nucleotides align to TRBD2. From germline, CDR1 is LGHNT and CDR2 FRNRAP. With V trimmed by 2 bases and J by 2 bases, 4 bases remained unmatched. This CDR3 spans 16 amino acids.

The rearrangement links TRBV5-5 to TRBJ2-7; TRBD2 matches 8 bases. V lost 4 bases and J lost 7; bases outside the gene matches: 10. Per germline, CDR1 SGHKS and CDR2 YYEKEE (reference sequence). This CDR3 is 14 amino acids long. In nucleotides, the CDR3 is TGTGCCAGCAGCCTGGCGGGGGGTCGGGGAGAGCAGTACTTC. Encoded protein: CASSLAGGRGEQYF.

CDR3 sequence reads: CASSADFSYEQFF. In nucleotides, the CDR3 is TGTGCCAGTAGTGCGGACTTCAGCTATGAGCAGTTCTTC. The genes are TRBV19 and TRBJ2-1, with TRBD2 as a possible D gene (5 bases). Germline assignment: CDR1 LNHDA and CDR2 SQIVND (reference sequence). The V end was cut by 5 bases, the J end by 8 bases, with 13 bases between. This CDR3 is built from 13 residues.

This chain joins TRBV2 and TRBJ1-3; D perhaps matches TRBD1 (5 bases). The CDR3 runs to 14 residues. The V end lost 7 bases, the J end lost 4 bases, and 14 bases lay between the germline ends. Germline assignment: CDR1 SNHLY and CDR2 FYNNEI. CDR3 sequence (DNA): TGTGCCAGCACTCCAGGGTTGGGGGGAAACACCATATATTTT. Translated, it gives CASTPGLGGNTIYF.

This chain joins TRBV7-9 and TRBJ1-1; D is unresolved. The CDR3 is made up of 14 amino acids. V lost 5 bases and J lost 5, with 15 bases in between. The germline V gene encodes CDR1 SEHNR and CDR2 FQNEAQ (reference sequence). CDR3 sequence: CASSTPGLGTEAFF. CDR3 nucleotide sequence: TGTGCCAGCAGCACCCCGGGGTTAGGGACTGAAGCTTTCTTT.

The chain is built from TRBV7-2 and TRBJ2-1, with 12 bases identical to TRBD1. Germline lookup yields CDR1 SGHTA and CDR2 FQGNSA. V was clipped by 5 bases and J by 6 bases; unmatched bases: 5. This CDR3 has 15 amino acids. The CDR3 sequence: CASSPGQGAFNEQFF. CDR3 bases: TGTGCCAGCAGCCCGGGACAGGGGGCTTTCAATGAGCAGTTCTTC.

The table lists this clone with a count of one. This sequence joins TRBV6-1 and TRBJ1-4, with D possibly matching TRBD1 (5 bases). Per germline, CDR1 MNHNS and CDR2 SASEGT. V was cut by 1 base and J by 2 bases, with 8 bases left in between. The CDR3 contains 15 residues. The CDR3 is CASSEGPGTNEKLFF. CDR3 coding DNA: TGTGCCAGCAGTGAAGGTCCAGGGACTAATGAAAAACTGTTTTTT.

The chain couples TRBV7-6 to TRBJ2-3; the match to TRBD2 covers 13 bases. Losses at the gene ends were 5 bases for V and 0 bases for J; bases not matched to a gene: 11. The CDR3 is 19 residues long. Germline lookup yields CDR1 SGHVS and CDR2 FNYEAQ. The CDR3 DNA is TGTGCCAGCAGCCGAGAGCCTGGGACTAGCGGGACAAGCACAGATACGCAGTATTTT. Translation gives CASSREPGTSGTSTDTQYF.

Concerning this clone itself: At one boundary the junction diverges from the germline segment, which might be a read error. The rearrangement uses TRBV6-1 and TRBJ1-2, with D possibly being TRBD1 (6 bases). CDR1 and CDR2 (germline): MNHNS, SASEGT. The CDR3 sequence is 13 residues long. CDR3 in DNA: TGTGCCAGCAGCGAAGGCGTCAGGGGATACTACACCTTC. Encoded protein: CASSEGVRGYYTF.

This clone was counted a few times. The V call is TRBV19, the J call TRBJ2-6, with D unclear. Trimming removed 3 bases from V and 0 bases from J, with 12 bases in between. CDR3 size: 17 residues. Germline-derived CDR1 and CDR2 are LNHDA and SQIVND (reference sequence). The CDR3 region has the DNA TGTGCCAGTAGTATGGGCAGGCTCGACTCTGGGGCCAACGTCCTGACTTTC. Encoded protein: CASSMGRLDSGANVLTF.

V usage is TRBV7-2 and J usage is TRBJ1-1; unclear D gene. There are 13 residues in the CDR3. Germline CDR1 is SGHTA and CDR2 is FQGNSA. Trimming left V 1 base short and J 11 bases short, with 14 bases between. CDR3 nucleotide sequence: TGTGCCAGCAGCTTAGAGCGGGAAGTTGCGGCTTTCTTT. This sequence encodes CASSLEREVAAFF.

J is TRBJ1-6 and V is TRBV19; D gene unclear. Germline V lookup: CDR1 LNHDA, CDR2 SQIVND (reference sequence). The CDR3 totals 15 residues. V gave up 3 bases and J gave up 8 bases, with 14 bases separating them. This chain's CDR3 is CASSMLVSSDSPLHF. CDR3 in DNA: TGTGCCAGTAGTATGCTTGTGTCCAGTGATTCACCCCTCCACTTT.

The gene calls are TRBV7-9 and TRBJ2-3; TRBD2 might be the D (5 bases). The germline CDR1 and CDR2 sequences are SEHNR and FQNEAQ (reference sequence). The CDR3 covers 16 residues. With 0 bases removed from V and 0 bases from J, the gap between germline ends came to 10 bases. The CDR3 here is CASSLASASSTDTQYF. The CDR3 coding sequence is TGTGCCAGCAGCTTAGCTAGCGCGTCTAGCACAGATACGCAGTATTTT.

This clone came up once. The chain employs TRBV2 and TRBJ1-4, with a tentative D call TRBD1 (6 bases). The CDR3 sequence is 17 residues long. Deletions cut 0 bases from V and 1 base from J, with 12 bases between. Germline V lookup: CDR1 SNHLY, CDR2 FYNNEI. The DNA of the CDR3 is TGTGCCAGCAGTGAAGCAAGTTTACAGGGAACTAATGAAAAACTGTTTTTT. This codes for CASSEASLQGTNEKLFF.

The V call is TRBV28, the J call TRBJ1-1; D remains unclear. The V end lost 7 bases, the J end lost 1 base, and 7 bases lay between the germline ends. In germline, CDR1 is MDHEN, CDR2 SYDVKM. CDR3 size: 12 residues. The CDR3 loop reads CASKTRNTEAFF. The CDR3 bases are TGTGCCAGCAAGACAAGGAACACTGAAGCTTTCTTT. The full variable domain, completed using reference TRBV28 and TRBJ1-1, is DVKVTQSSRYLVKRTGEKVFLECVQDMDHENMFWYRQDPGLGLRLIYFSYDVKMKEKGDIPEGYSVSREKKERFSLILESASTNQTSMYLCASKTRNTEAFFGQGTRLTVV.

In this sample, this clone turned up once. The rearrangement joins TRBV5-1 to TRBJ1-6; a possible D gene is TRBD1 (5 bases). Per the germline V gene, CDR1 is SGHRS and CDR2 is YFSETQ. V was cut by 4 bases and J by 8 bases, with 16 bases left in between. The CDR3 spans 15 residues. The CDR3 loop reads CASSRQLGGDSPLHF. The CDR3 DNA sequence: TGCGCCAGCAGCCGACAGCTCGGCGGGGATTCACCCCTCCACTTT. Full variable domain (missing parts from reference TRBV5-1 and TRBJ1-6): KAGVTQTPRYLIKTRGQQVTLSCSPISGHRSVSWYQQTPGQGLQFLFEYFSETQRNKGNFPGRFSGRQFSNSRSEMNVSTLELGDSALYLCASSRQLGGDSPLHFGNGTRLTVT.

DNA of the CDR3: TGTGCCAGCAGCTTAGTAGGGACAGGGAGCTCACCCCTCCACTTT. This codes for CASSLVGTGSSPLHF. The V and J genes are TRBV11-2 and TRBJ1-6, with TRBD1 matching over 9 bases. The germline V gene encodes CDR1 SGHAT and CDR2 FQNNGV. This CDR3 comprises 15 residues. Trimming removed 1 base from V and 10 bases from J; junction bases left unmatched: 5.

The CDR3 protein is CASSLEGGLPYEQYF. CDR3 bases: TGTGCCAGCAGCTTGGAAGGGGGCCTACCCTACGAGCAGTACTTC. The chain carries TRBV5-6 and TRBJ2-7, with TRBD1 matching 7 bases. The CDR3 contains 15 residues. CDR1 is SGHDT, CDR2 YYEEEE, per germline. V dropped 0 bases and J dropped 2; count of bases not matched to a gene: 5.

This sequence joins TRBV7-3 and TRBJ1-4; 7 nucleotides match TRBD1. Germline CDR1 SGHTA, CDR2 FQGTGA. This CDR3 contains 15 residues. V was pared by 8 bases and J by 2 bases, with 8 bases of the junction left unmatched. The CDR3 loop reads CASSDTGATNEKLFF. DNA for the CDR3: TGTGCCAGCTCCGATACAGGGGCGACTAATGAAAAACTGTTTTTT.

The rearrangement joins TRBV2 to TRBJ1-2, with a weak D call TRBD1 (5 bases). V lost 6 bases, J lost 2 bases, and 16 bases lay in between. The germline gives CDR1 SNHLY, CDR2 FYNNEI. CDR3 length: 15 amino acids. For the CDR3, the DNA is TGTGCCAGCAGGATGCGGGACTCGGGAAACTATGGCTACACCTTC. Translated: CASRMRDSGNYGYTF.

This rearrangement joins TRBV19 to TRBJ2-5; the D gene is possibly TRBD1 (6 bases). Trimming stripped 0 bases from V and 1 base from J, with 15 bases between. Per germline, CDR1 LNHDA and CDR2 SQIVND (reference sequence). This CDR3 spans 17 amino acids. CDR3 loop: CASSIDRSRGRQETQYF. Written as DNA, the CDR3 is TGTGCCAGTAGTATAGATAGGTCCAGGGGTCGCCAAGAGACCCAGTACTTC.

The rearrangement links TRBV9 to TRBJ1-1; 8 positions agree with TRBD1. V lost 4 bases to trimming and J lost 7 bases; unmatched junction nucleotides: 3. This CDR3 is built from 12 residues. CDR1 is SGDLS and CDR2 is YYNGEE in the germline V gene. The CDR3 loop reads CASSHGTGEAFF. CDR3 nucleotides: TGTGCCAGCAGCCATGGGACAGGTGAAGCTTTCTTT.

This chain connects TRBV7-9 to TRBJ2-3, with TRBD2 matching over 10 bases. CDR1 and CDR2 (germline): SEHNR, FQNEAQ (reference sequence). The CDR3 contains 15 residues. V shed 7 bases, J shed 2 bases, and the junction held 6 bases outside the gene matches. DNA for the CDR3: TGTGCCAGCACAGTAGGACTAGCGGTCACAGATACGCAGTATTTT. It specifies CASTVGLAVTDTQYF. The full variable domain, rest sourced from reference TRBV7-9 and TRBJ2-3, is DTGVSQNPRHKITKRGQNVTFRCDPISEHNRLYWYRQTLGQGPEFLTYFQNEAQLEKSRLLSDRFSAERPKGSFSTLEIQRTEQGDSAMYLCASTVGLAVTDTQYFGPGTRLTVL.

The chain carries TRBV6-5 and TRBJ2-1, with 10 bases lining up with TRBD1. From germline, CDR1 is MNHEY and CDR2 SVGAGI. This CDR3 is 14 amino acids long. V trimming: 2 bases; J trimming: 9 bases; junction bases outside the gene matches: 4. CDR3 sequence (DNA): TGTGCCAGCAGTTACGGGACAGGGGCGGCTGAGCAGTTCTTC. Translated, it gives CASSYGTGAAEQFF.

This rearrangement joins TRBV18 to TRBJ2-3; 7 bases align to TRBD1. Trimming cost V 2 bases and J 0 bases; bases outside gene matches: 2. Germline V gives CDR1 KGHSH, CDR2 LQKENI. The CDR3 consists of 15 residues. The CDR3 DNA sequence: TGTGCCAGCTCACCATCGGGACAGAGCACAGATACGCAGTATTTT. Its translation is CASSPSGQSTDTQYF.